These 27 T cell receptor beta chains originate from one sample sequenced in a study of read filtering for tumor transcriptome and immune sequencing. Molecular barcoded adaptors covering alpha/delta and beta/gamma chains were used on approximately 400 ng RNA. TCRdb analysed the reads with MiXCR anew, one entry per CDR3 protein. This sample carries about 39,000 distinct CDR3 sequences, roughly 13% of them seen once, and the ten largest clones take approximately 6.5%. Sequencing was carried out using a population of CD138-negative cells sorted from bone marrow. These receptors originate from a donor at least 40 years old with multiple myeloma.

This clonotype occurred many times. This sequence joins TRBV12-5 and TRBJ1-5; TRBD1 might be the D (5 bases). V shed 6 bases and J shed 6 bases, with 24 bases lying between them. CDR1 is LGHNT, CDR2 FRNRAP, per germline. CDR3 length: 17 residues. The CDR3 nucleotides are TGTGCTAGTGGCCGACCCCCTAGGGGAGGGGAGAGTCAGCCCCAGCATTTT. It codes for CASGRPPRGGESQPQHF.

This clonotype was seen once. Germline and junction disagree at one end, which may indicate a read error. The rearrangement joins TRBV28 to TRBJ2-7; tentatively, D is TRBD2 (7 bases). CDR1 and CDR2 from the germline V gene are MDHEN and SYDVKM. This CDR3 is built from 16 residues. In DNA form, the CDR3 reads TGTGCCAGCAGTCCGAAAGGGAGGGGGGCAAGGTACGAGCAGTGCTTC. Its protein product is CASSPKGRGARYEQCF. The full variable domain, its missing parts supplied by reference TRBV28 and TRBJ2-7, is DVKVTQSSRYLVKRTGEKVFLECVQDMDHENMFWYRQDPGLGLRLIYFSYDVKMKEKGDIPEGYSVSREKKERFSLILESASTNQTSMYLCASSPKGRGARYEQCFGPGTRLTVT.

This clonotype was seen repeatedly, ten times or more. CDR3 nucleotide sequence: TGTGCCAGCAGCCAAGATACTTCCGGGAGCACTGAAGCTTTCTTT. This gives the protein CASSQDTSGSTEAFF. This rearrangement joins TRBV14 to TRBJ1-1; no definite D call. CDR3 size: 15 residues. Germline assignment: CDR1 SGHDN and CDR2 FVKESK. Trimming cost V 0 bases and J 4 bases, with 12 bases left between them.

This clonotype was seen only a few times. A much larger clone differs from this one at a single base, so this may be a read error. V gene TRBV7-9 combines with J gene TRBJ2-7, with D perhaps matching TRBD1 or TRBD2 (6 bases each). The germline V gene encodes CDR1 SEHNR and CDR2 FQNEAQ (reference sequence). The CDR3 is 13 amino acids. DNA of the CDR3: TGTGCCGGCAGCTTACCGGGGGCGCCTGAGCAGTACTTC. This encodes CAGSLPGAPEQYF.

Many counts were recorded for this clonotype. This rearrangement joins TRBV20-1 to TRBJ1-2, with D tentatively TRBD1 (6 bases). Germline lookup yields CDR1 DFQATT and CDR2 SNEGSKA (reference sequence). V dropped 2 bases and J dropped 5 bases, with 18 bases sitting between them. The CDR3 runs to 15 residues. The CDR3 DNA reads as TGCAGTGCTAGATGGCCGGGCAGGGGTGAATATGGCTACACCTTC. Protein: CSARWPGRGEYGYTF.

In its sample, this clonotype was seen many times. The rearrangement links TRBV27 to TRBJ2-5; TRBD2 matches at 7 bases. Germline trimming cut 10 bases from V and 4 bases from J; bases unmatched to any gene: 15. In germline, CDR1 is MNHEY, CDR2 SMNVEV (reference sequence). The CDR3 consists of 15 residues. This CDR3 reads CATRRRVRGSETQYF. CDR3 coding DNA: TGTGCCACCCGGCGGCGGGTGCGGGGGTCAGAGACCCAGTACTTC.

This clonotype has ten or more counts. The CDR3 sequence is CASSQPEGGYGYTF. The CDR3 DNA follows: TGTGCCAGCAGCCAACCCGAGGGAGGGTATGGCTACACCTTC. V gene TRBV4-2 combines with J gene TRBJ1-2; D gene unclear. CDR3 size: 14 residues. Looked up from germline, CDR1 is LGHNA and CDR2 is YNFKEQ. V was shortened by 2 bases and J by 5 bases, with 12 bases between the two germline ends.

In this sample, this clonotype turned up a few times. This rearrangement joins TRBV7-3 to TRBJ1-2; a possible D gene is TRBD1 (5 bases). The CDR3 totals 11 residues. Germline values: CDR1 SGHTA, CDR2 FQGTGA. CDR3 amino acids: CGGGPDYGYTF. The CDR3 DNA is TGTGGGGGGGGTCCGGACTATGGCTACACCTTC.

This clonotype was observed many times. The junction departs from the called germline gene at one end, perhaps through a read error. The chain is built from TRBV6-1 and TRBJ2-1; 8 nucleotides agree with TRBD2. CDR1 and CDR2 (germline): MNHNS, SASEGT. The CDR3 runs 15 residues. The CDR3 sequence is CASREAGAGYNEQFF. In nucleotides, the CDR3 is TGTGCCAGCAGGGAAGCGGGAGCCGGGTACAATGAGCAGTTCTTC.

This clonotype was recorded many times. A read error may account for a junction end that differs from germline. The chain couples TRBV7-9 to TRBJ1-4, with D uncertain. This CDR3 comprises 15 residues. Germline-derived CDR1 and CDR2 are SEHNR and FQNEAQ (reference sequence). CDR3 loop: CASSLKGSGNEKRFF. The DNA for the CDR3 is TGTGCCAGCAGCTTAAAAGGGTCCGGGAATGAAAAACGGTTTTTT.

This clonotype came up many times. The J gene is TRBJ1-2, the V gene TRBV15, with D possibly TRBD1 on 6 matching bases. The CDR3 runs to 15 residues. Trimming cost V 0 bases and J 4 bases, with 12 bases left between them. Germline values: CDR1 LNHNV, CDR2 YYDKDF (reference sequence). CDR3 coding DNA: TGTGCCACCAGCAGAGAGGGGGCTTCGAGCTATGGCTACACCTTC. Its protein product is CATSREGASSYGYTF.

This clonotype was seen a few times. The rearrangement joins TRBV29-1 to TRBJ2-1; a weak D match, TRBD2 (6 bases). Germline V lookup: CDR1 SQVTM, CDR2 ANQGSEA. Trimming removed 6 bases from V and 6 bases from J, with 18 bases in between. The CDR3 covers 14 residues. Here the CDR3 reads CSVQTRVRGNEQFF. The CDR3 region has the DNA TGCAGCGTCCAGACTAGGGTGCGGGGCAATGAGCAGTTCTTC.

This clonotype has ten or more counts. V usage is TRBV7-6 and J usage is TRBJ2-1; 13 bases are shared with TRBD2. Trimming at V came to 5 bases and at J to 8 bases, leaving 9 bases not matched to a gene. CDR1 and CDR2 from the germline V gene are SGHVS and FNYEAQ. The CDR3 is made up of 16 amino acids. The CDR3 bases are TGTGCCAGCAGCCTAAGGCGGACTAGCGGGGGCGATGAGCAGTTCTTC. It translates to CASSLRRTSGGDEQFF.

This clonotype was seen ten or more times. The rearrangement joins TRBV6-2 or TRBV6-3 to TRBJ2-1, with 12 bases matching TRBD2. Germline lookup yields CDR1 MNHEY and CDR2 SVGEGT. Germline trimming cut 7 bases from V and 9 bases from J; bases unmatched to any gene: 7. The CDR3 spans 14 residues. The CDR3 reads CASKGTSGFGEQFF. CDR3 bases: TGTGCCAGCAAGGGGACTAGCGGGTTCGGTGAGCAGTTCTTC.

This clonotype was observed many times. The gene calls are TRBV4-1 and TRBJ2-7; 13 nucleotides line up with TRBD2. This CDR3 comprises 16 residues. Looked up from germline, CDR1 is MGHRA and CDR2 is YSYEKL. Trimming cost V 4 bases and J 3 bases; bases outside gene matches: 6. CDR3 protein: CASSRLAGGADYEQYF. The CDR3, as DNA: TGCGCCAGCAGCCGACTAGCGGGGGGTGCGGACTACGAGCAGTACTTC.

This clonotype came up many times. J is TRBJ1-2 and V is TRBV6-9; D may be TRBD1 (5 bases). The CDR3 is 14 amino acids. From germline, CDR1 is MNHGY and CDR2 SVAAGI. The V end was cut by 7 bases, the J end by 3 bases, with 15 bases between. CDR3 protein: CASTFGGKYYGYTF. The CDR3 nucleotides read TGTGCCAGCACCTTCGGGGGGAAGTACTATGGCTACACCTTC.

The sample holds many counts of this clonotype. The chain uses TRBV28 and TRBJ1-4, with 7 bases matching TRBD1. CDR1 is MDHEN, CDR2 SYDVKM, per germline. The CDR3 length is 15 residues. With 5 bases clipped from V and 5 bases from J, the junction kept 8 bases outside the gene matches. The CDR3 reads CASSPPTGANEKLFF. CDR3 DNA sequence: TGTGCCAGCAGTCCCCCAACAGGGGCCAATGAAAAACTGTTTTTT.

This clonotype was observed a handful of times. This sequence is one base from a far larger clone and is likely a read error. This chain joins TRBV7-8 and TRBJ2-1; D might be TRBD2 (5 bases). Germline assignment: CDR1 SGHVS and CDR2 FQNEAQ. The CDR3 covers 15 residues. DNA for the CDR3: TGTGCCGGCAGCTTAGTGGGAGCGCGATACAATGAGCAGTTCTTC. This encodes CAGSLVGARYNEQFF.

This clonotype occurred many times. The genes are TRBV7-9 and TRBJ2-3; D unclear. Germline CDR1 reads SEHNR; CDR2 reads FQNEAQ (reference sequence). The CDR3 runs 13 residues. Trimming took 1 base from V and 4 from J, leaving 6 bases between them. As DNA, the CDR3 is TGTGCCAGCAGCTTAGTTCTCGCAGATACGCAGTATTTT. Amino acid sequence: CASSLVLADTQYF.

This clonotype was counted ten times or more. The J gene is TRBJ2-5, the V gene TRBV6-1; a possible D gene is TRBD1 (5 bases). The ends were cut back, 4 bases at V and 1 base at J, with 7 bases in the middle. Germline CDR1 MNHNS, CDR2 SASEGT. This CDR3 has 13 amino acids. The chain's CDR3 is CASSGTTQETQYF. CDR3 nucleotides: TGTGCCAGCAGTGGGACAACCCAAGAGACCCAGTACTTC.

This clonotype was counted ten times or more. The rearrangement links TRBV20-1 to TRBJ1-1, with 7 bases that match TRBD1. CDR3 length: 16 amino acids. Germline CDR1 is DFQATT and CDR2 is SNEGSKA (reference sequence). With 2 bases clipped from V and 5 bases from J, the junction kept 14 bases outside the gene matches. CDR3 nucleotides: TGCAGTGCTAGACACCCGAGGACAGGCGGGAGGACTGAAGCTTTCTTT. It codes for CSARHPRTGGRTEAFF.

This clonotype has ten or more counts. The chain is built from TRBV6-4 and TRBJ2-1; the D gene is possibly TRBD2 (6 bases). The CDR3 contains 14 residues. Germline CDR1 reads MRHNA; CDR2 reads SNTAGT. V lost 6 bases and J lost 5, with 14 bases in between. The CDR3 reads CASSGLIKNNEQFF. CDR3 bases: TGTGCCAGCAGCGGACTAATTAAAAACAATGAGCAGTTCTTC.

This clonotype was seen repeatedly, ten times or more. This chain uses TRBV20-1 with TRBJ1-1; 7 positions match TRBD1. The germline CDR1 and CDR2 sequences are DFQATT and SNEGSKA (reference sequence). J was trimmed by 5 bases and V by 5 bases; bases with no gene match: 8. CDR3 length: 13 amino acids. DNA for the CDR3: TGCAGTGCTCCTACAGGGGTCGGGACTGAAGCTTTCTTT. Amino acids: CSAPTGVGTEAFF.

A word on this clonotype: Only one base separates this from a far larger clonotype, so it likely reflects a read error. The CDR3 does not close with the conserved phenylalanine or tryptophan, likely indicating a read error. The chain joins TRBV7-6 to TRBJ1-5; no clear D gene. The V gene lost 1 base and the J gene lost 0 bases, with 7 bases spanning the gap. This CDR3 spans 15 amino acids. The germline V gene has CDR1 SGHVS and CDR2 FNYEAQ. CDR3 region: CASSLGVFSNQPQHS. The CDR3 DNA reads TGTGCCAGCAGCTTAGGGGTGTTTAGCAATCAGCCCCAGCATTCT.

This clonotype was seen many times. V usage is TRBV7-9 and J usage is TRBJ1-1; unclear D gene. CDR3 size: 13 residues. Between the trimmed V and J ends, which lost 5 bases and 7 bases, there was a span of 14 bases. Germline V gene lookup returns CDR1 SEHNR and CDR2 FQNEAQ (reference sequence). DNA for the CDR3: TGTGCCAGCAGCCCCTTGGCGAGCGGTGAAGCTTTCTTT. It specifies CASSPLASGEAFF.

This clonotype was seen many times. The chain combines TRBV6-1 with TRBJ1-1, with 7 bases matching TRBD1. Germline CDR1 MNHNS, CDR2 SASEGT. V was clipped by 6 bases and J by 0 bases; unmatched bases: 10. CDR3 length: 16 amino acids. In DNA form, the CDR3 reads TGTGCCAGCAGGGGACAGAAGGAATTCGTGAACACTGAAGCTTTCTTT. This sequence encodes CASRGQKEFVNTEAFF.

A note on this clonotype: A read error is likely, as this CDR3 ends without the conserved phenylalanine or tryptophan. Because the CDR3's place on the DNA is in doubt, the DNA is left out and the CDR3 is given as listed by TCRdb. V is TRBV20-1 and J is TRBJ2-1; TRBD1 was called by the table and not checked on the DNA. Inclusive of both ends, the CDR3 amounts to 13 amino acids. Germline CDR1 DFQATT, CDR2 SNEGSKA (reference sequence). The CDR3 sequence is CSAERTAYNEQIC.